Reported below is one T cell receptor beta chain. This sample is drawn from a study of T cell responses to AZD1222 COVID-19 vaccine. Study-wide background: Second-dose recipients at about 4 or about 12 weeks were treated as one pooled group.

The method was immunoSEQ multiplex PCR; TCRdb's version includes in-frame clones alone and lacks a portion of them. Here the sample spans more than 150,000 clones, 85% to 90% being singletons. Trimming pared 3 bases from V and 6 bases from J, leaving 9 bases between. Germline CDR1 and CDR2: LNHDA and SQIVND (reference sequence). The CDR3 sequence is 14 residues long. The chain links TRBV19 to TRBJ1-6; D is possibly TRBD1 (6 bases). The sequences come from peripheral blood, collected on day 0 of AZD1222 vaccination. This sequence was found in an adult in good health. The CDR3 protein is CASSIGGSNSPLHF. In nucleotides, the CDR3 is TGTGCCAGTAGTATCGGGGGCAGTAATTCACCCCTCCACTTT.